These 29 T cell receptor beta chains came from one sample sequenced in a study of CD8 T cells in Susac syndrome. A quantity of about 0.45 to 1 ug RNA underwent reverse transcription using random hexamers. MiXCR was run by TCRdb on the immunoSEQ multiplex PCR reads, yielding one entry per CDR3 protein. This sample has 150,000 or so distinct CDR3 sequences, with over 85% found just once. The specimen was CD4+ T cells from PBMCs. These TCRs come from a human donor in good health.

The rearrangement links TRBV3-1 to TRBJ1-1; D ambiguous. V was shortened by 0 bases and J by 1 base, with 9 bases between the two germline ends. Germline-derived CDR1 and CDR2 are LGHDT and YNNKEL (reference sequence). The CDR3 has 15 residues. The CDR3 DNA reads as TGTGCCAGCAGCCAAGATGGGAAAGGGAACACTGAAGCTTTCTTT. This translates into CASSQDGKGNTEAFF.

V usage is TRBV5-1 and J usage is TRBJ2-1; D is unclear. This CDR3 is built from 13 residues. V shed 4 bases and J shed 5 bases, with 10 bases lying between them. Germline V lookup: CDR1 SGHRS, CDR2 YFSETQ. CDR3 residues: CASSLPSDNEQFF. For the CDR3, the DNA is TGCGCCAGCAGCCTTCCCTCGGACAATGAGCAGTTCTTC.

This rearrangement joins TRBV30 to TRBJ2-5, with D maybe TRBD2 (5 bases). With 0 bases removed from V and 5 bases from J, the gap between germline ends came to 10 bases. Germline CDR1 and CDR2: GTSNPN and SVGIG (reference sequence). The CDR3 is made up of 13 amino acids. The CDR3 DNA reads TGTGCCTGGAGTGTGGGAGCATACGAGACCCAGTACTTC. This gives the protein CAWSVGAYETQYF.

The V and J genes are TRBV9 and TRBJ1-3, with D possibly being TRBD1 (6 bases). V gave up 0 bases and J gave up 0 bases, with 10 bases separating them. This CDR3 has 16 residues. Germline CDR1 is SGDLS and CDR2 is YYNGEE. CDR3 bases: TGTGCCAGCAGCGTAGCCCCAGGGGACTCTGGAAACACCATATATTTT. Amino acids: CASSVAPGDSGNTIYF.

CDR3 sequence (DNA): TGCAGCGTTGCGACTCTAAGCTCCTACAATGAGCAGTTCTTC. It translates to CSVATLSSYNEQFF. J is TRBJ2-1 and V is TRBV29-1, with D unclear. Trimming cost V 4 bases and J 0 bases, with 10 bases left between them. The CDR3 contains 14 residues. The germline gives CDR1 SQVTM, CDR2 ANQGSEA.

The CDR3: CASSLVAGASPLHF. CDR3 bases: TGTGCCAGCAGCTTAGTAGCGGGGGCCTCACCCCTCCACTTT. This chain joins TRBV7-2 and TRBJ1-6, with a tentative D call TRBD1 (6 bases). Germline loops: CDR1 SGHTA, CDR2 FQGNSA. Deletions cut 1 base from V and 10 bases from J, with 11 bases between. The CDR3 is made up of 14 amino acids.

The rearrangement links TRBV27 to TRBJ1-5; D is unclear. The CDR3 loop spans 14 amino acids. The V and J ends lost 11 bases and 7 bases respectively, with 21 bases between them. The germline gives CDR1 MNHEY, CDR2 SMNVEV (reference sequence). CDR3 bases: TGTGCCCCCCGAGCGAGACCCACGCGGCAGCCCCAGCATTTT. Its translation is CAPRARPTRQPQHF.

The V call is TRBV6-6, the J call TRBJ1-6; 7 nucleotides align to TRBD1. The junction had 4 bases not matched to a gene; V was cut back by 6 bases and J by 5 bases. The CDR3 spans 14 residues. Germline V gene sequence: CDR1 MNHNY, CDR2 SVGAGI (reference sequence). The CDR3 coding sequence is TGTGCCAGCAGGGAGGGACAGAATAATTCACCCCTCCACTTT. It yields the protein CASREGQNNSPLHF.

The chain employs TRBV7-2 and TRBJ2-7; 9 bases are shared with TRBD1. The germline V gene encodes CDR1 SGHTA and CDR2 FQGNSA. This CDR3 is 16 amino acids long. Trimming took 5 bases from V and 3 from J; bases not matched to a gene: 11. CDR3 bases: TGTGCCAGCAGCCGCAGGGGACAGGGAGTTTTCTACGAGCAGTACTTC. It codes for CASSRRGQGVFYEQYF.

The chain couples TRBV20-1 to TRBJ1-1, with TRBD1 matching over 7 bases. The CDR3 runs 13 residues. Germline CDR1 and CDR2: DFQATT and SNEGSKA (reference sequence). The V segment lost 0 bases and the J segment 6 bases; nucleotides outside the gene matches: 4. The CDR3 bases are TGCAGTGCTAGAGACTACAGGGGCCCTGAAGCTTTCTTT. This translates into CSARDYRGPEAFF.

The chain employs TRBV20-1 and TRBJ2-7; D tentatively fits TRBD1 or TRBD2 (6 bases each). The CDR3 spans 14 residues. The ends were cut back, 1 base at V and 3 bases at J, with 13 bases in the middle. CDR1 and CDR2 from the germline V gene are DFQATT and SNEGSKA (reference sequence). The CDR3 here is CSARGRGGDYEQYF. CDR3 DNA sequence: TGCAGTGCTAGAGGCAGGGGAGGAGACTACGAGCAGTACTTC.

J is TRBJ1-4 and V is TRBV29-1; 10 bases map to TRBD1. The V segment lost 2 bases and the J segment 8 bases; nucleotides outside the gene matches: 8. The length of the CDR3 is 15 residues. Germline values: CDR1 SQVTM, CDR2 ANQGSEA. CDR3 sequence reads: CSVESAGTGVEKLFF. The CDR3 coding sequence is TGCAGCGTTGAATCAGCCGGGACAGGGGTCGAAAAACTGTTTTTT.

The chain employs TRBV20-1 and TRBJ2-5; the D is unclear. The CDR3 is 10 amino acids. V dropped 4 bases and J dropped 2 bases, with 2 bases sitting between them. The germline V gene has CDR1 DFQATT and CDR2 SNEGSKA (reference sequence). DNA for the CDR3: TGCAGTGCTAAACAAGAGACCCAGTACTTC. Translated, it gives CSAKQETQYF.

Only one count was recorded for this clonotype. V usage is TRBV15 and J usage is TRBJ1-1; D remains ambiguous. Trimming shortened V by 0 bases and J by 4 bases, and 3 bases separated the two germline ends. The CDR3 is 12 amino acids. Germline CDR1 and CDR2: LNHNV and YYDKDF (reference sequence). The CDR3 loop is CATSRDSTEAFF. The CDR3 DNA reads TGTGCCACCAGCAGAGATTCCACTGAAGCTTTCTTT. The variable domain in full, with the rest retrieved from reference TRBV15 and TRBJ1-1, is DAMVIQNPRYQVTQFGKPVTLSCSQTLNHNVMYWYQQKSSQAPKLLFHYYDKDFNNEADTPDNFQSRRPNTSFCFLDIRSPGLGDTAMYLCATSRDSTEAFFGQGTRLTVV.

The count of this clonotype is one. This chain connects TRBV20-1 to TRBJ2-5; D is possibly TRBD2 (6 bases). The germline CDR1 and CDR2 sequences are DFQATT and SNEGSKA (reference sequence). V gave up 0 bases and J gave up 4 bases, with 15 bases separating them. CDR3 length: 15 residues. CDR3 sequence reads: CSARDRVAGLETQYF. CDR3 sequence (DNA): TGCAGTGCTAGAGATAGAGTGGCGGGGTTAGAGACCCAGTACTTC.

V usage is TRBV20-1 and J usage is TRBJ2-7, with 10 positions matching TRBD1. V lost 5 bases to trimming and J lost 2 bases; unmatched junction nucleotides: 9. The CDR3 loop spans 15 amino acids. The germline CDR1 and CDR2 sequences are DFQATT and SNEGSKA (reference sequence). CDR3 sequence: CSAGDRTGGAYEQYF. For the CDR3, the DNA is TGCAGTGCTGGGGACCGGACAGGGGGGGCCTACGAGCAGTACTTC.

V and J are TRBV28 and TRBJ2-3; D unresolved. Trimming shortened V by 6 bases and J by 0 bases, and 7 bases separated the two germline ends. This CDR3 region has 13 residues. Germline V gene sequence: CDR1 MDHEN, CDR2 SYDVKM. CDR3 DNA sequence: TGTGCCAGCAGCCAGCAGAGCACAGATACGCAGTATTTT. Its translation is CASSQQSTDTQYF.

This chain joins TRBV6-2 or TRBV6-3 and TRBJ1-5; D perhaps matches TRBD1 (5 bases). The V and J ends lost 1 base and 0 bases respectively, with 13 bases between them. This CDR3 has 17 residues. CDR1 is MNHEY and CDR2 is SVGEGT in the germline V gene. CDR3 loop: CASSYYRGQYSNQPQHF. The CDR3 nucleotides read TGTGCCAGCAGTTACTATCGTGGACAATATAGCAATCAGCCCCAGCATTTT.

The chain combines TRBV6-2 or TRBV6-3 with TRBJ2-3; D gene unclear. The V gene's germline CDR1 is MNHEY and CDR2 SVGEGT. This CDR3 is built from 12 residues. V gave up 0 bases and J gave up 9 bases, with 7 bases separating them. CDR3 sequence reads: CASSYSISTQYF. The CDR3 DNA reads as TGTGCCAGCAGTTACTCCATTTCCACGCAGTATTTT.

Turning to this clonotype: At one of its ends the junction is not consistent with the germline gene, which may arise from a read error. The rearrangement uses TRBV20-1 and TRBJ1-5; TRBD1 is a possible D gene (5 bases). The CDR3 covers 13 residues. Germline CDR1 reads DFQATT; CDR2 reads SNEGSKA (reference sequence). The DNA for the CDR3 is TGCAGTGCAAGAGGTGGGGCACATCAGCCCCAGCATTTT. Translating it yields CSARGGAHQPQHF.

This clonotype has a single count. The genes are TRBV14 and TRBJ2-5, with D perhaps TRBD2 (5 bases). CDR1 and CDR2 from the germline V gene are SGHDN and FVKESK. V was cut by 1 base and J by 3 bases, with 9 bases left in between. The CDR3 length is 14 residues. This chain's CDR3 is CASSQGREEETQYF. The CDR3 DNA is TGTGCCAGCAGCCAAGGTCGGGAAGAAGAGACCCAGTACTTC.

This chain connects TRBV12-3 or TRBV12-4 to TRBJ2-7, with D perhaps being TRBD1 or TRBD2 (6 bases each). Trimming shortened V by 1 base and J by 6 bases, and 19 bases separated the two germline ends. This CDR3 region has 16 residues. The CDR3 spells CASSLGGTRRVGEQYF. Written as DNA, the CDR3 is TGTGCCAGCAGTTTAGGGGGGACAAGGAGGGTAGGCGAGCAGTACTTC.

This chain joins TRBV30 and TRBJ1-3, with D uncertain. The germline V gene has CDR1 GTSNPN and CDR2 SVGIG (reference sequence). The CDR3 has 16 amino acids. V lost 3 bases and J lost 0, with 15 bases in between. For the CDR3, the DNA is TGTGCCTGGAGGGCCCTTCCCGTCCCCTCTGGAAACACCATATATTTT. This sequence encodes CAWRALPVPSGNTIYF.

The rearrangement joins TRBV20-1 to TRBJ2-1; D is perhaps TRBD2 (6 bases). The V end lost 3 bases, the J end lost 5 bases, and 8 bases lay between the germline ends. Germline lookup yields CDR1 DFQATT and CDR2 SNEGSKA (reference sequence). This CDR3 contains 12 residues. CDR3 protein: CSARLANNEQFF. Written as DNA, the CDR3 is TGCAGTGCTAGGCTAGCGAACAATGAGCAGTTCTTC.

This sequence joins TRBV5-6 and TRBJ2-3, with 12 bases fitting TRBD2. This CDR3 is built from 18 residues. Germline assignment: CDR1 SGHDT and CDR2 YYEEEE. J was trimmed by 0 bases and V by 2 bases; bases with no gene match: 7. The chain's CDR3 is CASSLYLAGGRSTDTQYF. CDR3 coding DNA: TGTGCCAGCAGCTTATACCTAGCGGGGGGGCGGAGCACAGATACGCAGTATTTT.

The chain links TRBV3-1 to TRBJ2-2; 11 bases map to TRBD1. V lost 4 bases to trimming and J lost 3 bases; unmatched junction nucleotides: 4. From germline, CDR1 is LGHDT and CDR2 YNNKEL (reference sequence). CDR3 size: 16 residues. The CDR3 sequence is CASSLRTGGDTGELFF. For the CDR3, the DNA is TGTGCCAGCAGCCTCCGGACAGGGGGCGACACCGGGGAGCTGTTTTTT. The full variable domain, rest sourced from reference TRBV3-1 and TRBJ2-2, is DTAVSQTPKYLVTQMGNDKSIKCEQNLGHDTMYWYKQDSKKFLKIMFSYNNKELIINETVPNRFSPKSPDKAHLNLHINSLELGDSAVYFCASSLRTGGDTGELFFGEGSRLTVL.

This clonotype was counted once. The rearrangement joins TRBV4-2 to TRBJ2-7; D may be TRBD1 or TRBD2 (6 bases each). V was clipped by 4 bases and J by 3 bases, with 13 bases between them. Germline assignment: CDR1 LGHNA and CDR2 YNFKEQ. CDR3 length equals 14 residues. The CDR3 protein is CASSRDGGGYEQYF. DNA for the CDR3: TGTGCCAGCAGCCGGGATGGAGGGGGCTACGAGCAGTACTTC.

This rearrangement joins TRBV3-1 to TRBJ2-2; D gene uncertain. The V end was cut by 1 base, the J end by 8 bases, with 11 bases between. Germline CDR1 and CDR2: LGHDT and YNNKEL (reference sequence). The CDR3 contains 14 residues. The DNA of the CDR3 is TGTGCCAGCAGCCAAGTGGTGGCAGCAGGGGAGCTGTTTTTT. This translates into CASSQVVAAGELFF.

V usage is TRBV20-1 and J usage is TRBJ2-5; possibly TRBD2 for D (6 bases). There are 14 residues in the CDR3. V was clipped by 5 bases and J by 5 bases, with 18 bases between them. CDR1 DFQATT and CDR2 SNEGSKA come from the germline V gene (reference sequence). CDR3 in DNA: TGCAGTGCTCCTGACACGCTTGCGGGGGAGACCCAGTACTTC. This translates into CSAPDTLAGETQYF.